This T cell receptor (beta chain) appears in the sequencing data of a study of blood T cell repertoires in COVID-19. Using immunoSEQ multiplex PCR, the repertoire was profiled, and TCRdb retains in-frame clones only, with some absent. The sample records about 60,000 clones, approximately 85% being singletons. CDR3 length: 17 amino acids. The receptor was isolated from a human donor in a cohort sampled during active COVID-19. The chain combines TRBV21-1 with TRBJ2-7; no DNA check was done on the table's D call, TRBD1. TRBV21-1 is annotated as a pseudogene. Sequences were obtained from peripheral blood. CDR3 amino acids: CASSKDGTGLTGYEQYF. CDR3 DNA sequence: TGTGCCAGCAGCAAAGATGGGACAGGCCTAACAGGATACGAGCAGTACTTC.